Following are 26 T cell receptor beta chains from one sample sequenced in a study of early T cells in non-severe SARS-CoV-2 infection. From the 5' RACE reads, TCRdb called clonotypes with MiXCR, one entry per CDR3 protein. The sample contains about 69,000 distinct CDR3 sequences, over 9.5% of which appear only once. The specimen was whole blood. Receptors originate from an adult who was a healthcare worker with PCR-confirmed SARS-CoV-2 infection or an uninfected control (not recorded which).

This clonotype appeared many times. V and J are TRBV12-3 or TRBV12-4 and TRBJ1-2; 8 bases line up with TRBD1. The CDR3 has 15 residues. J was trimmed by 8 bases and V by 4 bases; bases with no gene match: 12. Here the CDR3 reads CASSSNSGGAGGYTF. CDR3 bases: TGTGCCAGCAGTTCGAATTCAGGGGGCGCGGGCGGCTACACCTTC.

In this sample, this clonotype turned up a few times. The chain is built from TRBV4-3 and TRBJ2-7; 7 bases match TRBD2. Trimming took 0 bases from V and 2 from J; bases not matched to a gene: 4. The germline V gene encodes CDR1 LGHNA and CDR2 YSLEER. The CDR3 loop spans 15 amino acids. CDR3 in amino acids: CASSQDWEGAYEQYF. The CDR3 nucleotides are TGCGCCAGCAGCCAAGATTGGGAGGGTGCCTACGAGCAGTACTTC.

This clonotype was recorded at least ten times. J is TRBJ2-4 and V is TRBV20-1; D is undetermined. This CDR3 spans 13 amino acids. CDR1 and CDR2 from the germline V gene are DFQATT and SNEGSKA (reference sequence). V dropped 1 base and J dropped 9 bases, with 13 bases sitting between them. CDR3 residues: CSARALTLGIQYF. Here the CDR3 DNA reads TGCAGTGCTAGAGCTTTAACCTTAGGCATTCAGTACTTC.

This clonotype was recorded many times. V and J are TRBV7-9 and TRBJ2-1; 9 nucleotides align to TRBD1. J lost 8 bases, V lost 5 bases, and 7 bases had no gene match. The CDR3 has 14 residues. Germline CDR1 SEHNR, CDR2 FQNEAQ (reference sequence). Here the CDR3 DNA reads TGTGCCAGCAGCCAGGGACAGGGAATCCATGAGCAGTTCTTC. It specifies CASSQGQGIHEQFF. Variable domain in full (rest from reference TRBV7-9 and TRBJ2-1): DTGVSQNPRHKITKRGQNVTFRCDPISEHNRLYWYRQTLGQGPEFLTYFQNEAQLEKSRLLSDRFSAERPKGSFSTLEIQRTEQGDSAMYLCASSQGQGIHEQFFGPGTRLTVL.

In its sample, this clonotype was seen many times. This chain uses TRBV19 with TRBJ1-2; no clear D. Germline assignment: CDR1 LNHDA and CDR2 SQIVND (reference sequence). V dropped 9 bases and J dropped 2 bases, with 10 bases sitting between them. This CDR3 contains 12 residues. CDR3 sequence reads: CASSRQNYGYTF. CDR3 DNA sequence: TGTGCCAGCTCCAGGCAGAACTATGGCTACACCTTC.

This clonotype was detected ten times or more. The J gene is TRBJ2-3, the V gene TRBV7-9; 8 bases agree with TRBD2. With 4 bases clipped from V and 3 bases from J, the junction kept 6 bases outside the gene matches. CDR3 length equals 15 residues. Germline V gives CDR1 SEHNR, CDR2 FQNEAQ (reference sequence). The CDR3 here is CASSSSGSFTDTQYF. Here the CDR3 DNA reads TGTGCCAGCAGCTCGAGCGGGAGCTTTACAGATACGCAGTATTTT.

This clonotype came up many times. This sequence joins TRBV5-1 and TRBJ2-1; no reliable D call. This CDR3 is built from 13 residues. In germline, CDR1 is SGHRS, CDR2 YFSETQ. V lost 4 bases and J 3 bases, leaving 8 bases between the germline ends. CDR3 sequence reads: CASSPISYNEQFF. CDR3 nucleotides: TGCGCCAGCAGCCCGATTAGCTACAATGAGCAGTTCTTC.

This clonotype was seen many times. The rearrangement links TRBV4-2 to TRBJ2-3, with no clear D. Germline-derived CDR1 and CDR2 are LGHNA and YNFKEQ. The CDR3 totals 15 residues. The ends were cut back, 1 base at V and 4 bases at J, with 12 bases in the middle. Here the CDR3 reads CASSQVFKTPDTQYF. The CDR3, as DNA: TGTGCCAGCAGCCAAGTTTTTAAAACTCCAGATACGCAGTATTTT.

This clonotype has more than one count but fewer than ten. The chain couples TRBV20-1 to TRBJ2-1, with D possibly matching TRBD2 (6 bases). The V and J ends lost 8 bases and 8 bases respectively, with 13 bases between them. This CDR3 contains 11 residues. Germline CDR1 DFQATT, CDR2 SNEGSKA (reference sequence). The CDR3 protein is CSYLGDYEQFF. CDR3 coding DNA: TGCAGTTATTTAGGGGACTATGAGCAGTTCTTC.

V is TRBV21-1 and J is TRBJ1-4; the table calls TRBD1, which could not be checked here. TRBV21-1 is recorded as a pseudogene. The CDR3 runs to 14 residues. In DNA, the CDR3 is TGTGCCAGCAGCAAAAGGGGAACGGATGAAAAACTGTTTTTT. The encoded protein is CASSKRGTDEKLFF.

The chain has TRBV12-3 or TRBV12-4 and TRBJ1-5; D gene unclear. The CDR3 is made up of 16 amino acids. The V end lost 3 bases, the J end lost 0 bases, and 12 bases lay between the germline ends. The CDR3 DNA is TGTGCCAGCAGTTTTGGCGGCCAATATAGCAATCAGCCCCAGCATTTT. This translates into CASSFGGQYSNQPQHF.

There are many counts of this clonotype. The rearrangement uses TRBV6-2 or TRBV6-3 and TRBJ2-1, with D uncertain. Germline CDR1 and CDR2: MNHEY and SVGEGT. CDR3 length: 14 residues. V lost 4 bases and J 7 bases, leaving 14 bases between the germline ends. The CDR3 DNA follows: TGTGCCAGCAGTTCCGGACGGAAAAGGAATGAGCAGTTCTTC. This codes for CASSSGRKRNEQFF.

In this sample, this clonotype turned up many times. CDR3 bases: TGCGCCAGCAGCCCCGTGGGCGGCCAAGAGACCCAGTACTTC. Translated: CASSPVGGQETQYF. The chain carries TRBV4-1 and TRBJ2-5; no clear D gene. The CDR3 loop spans 14 amino acids. Trimming cost V 4 bases and J 1 base, with 10 bases left between them. Looked up from germline, CDR1 is MGHRA and CDR2 is YSYEKL.

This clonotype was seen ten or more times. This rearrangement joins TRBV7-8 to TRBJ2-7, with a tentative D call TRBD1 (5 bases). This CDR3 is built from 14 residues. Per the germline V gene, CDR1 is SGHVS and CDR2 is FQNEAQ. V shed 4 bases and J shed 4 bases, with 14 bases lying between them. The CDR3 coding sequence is TGTGCCAGCAGCTCCGAAGGGGCGCCATACGAGCAGTACTTC. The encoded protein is CASSSEGAPYEQYF.

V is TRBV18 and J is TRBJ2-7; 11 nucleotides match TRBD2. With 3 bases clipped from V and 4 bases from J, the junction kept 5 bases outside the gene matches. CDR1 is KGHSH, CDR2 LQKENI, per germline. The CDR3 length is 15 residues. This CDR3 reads CASSPGTSGYYEQYF. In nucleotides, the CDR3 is TGTGCCAGCTCACCCGGGACTAGCGGCTATTACGAGCAGTACTTC.

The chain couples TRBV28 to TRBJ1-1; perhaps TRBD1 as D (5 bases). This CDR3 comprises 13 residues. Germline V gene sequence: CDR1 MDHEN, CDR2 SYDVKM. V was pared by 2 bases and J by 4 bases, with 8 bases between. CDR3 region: CASSLPGPTEAFF. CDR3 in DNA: TGTGCCAGCAGTTTACCAGGGCCCACTGAAGCTTTCTTT.

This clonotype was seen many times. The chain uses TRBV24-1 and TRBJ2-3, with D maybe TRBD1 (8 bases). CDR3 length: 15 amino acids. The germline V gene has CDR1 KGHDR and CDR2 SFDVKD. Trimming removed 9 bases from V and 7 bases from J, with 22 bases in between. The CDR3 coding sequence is TGTGCCACCCGTGGAGCGGGACAGGACTCAAATACGCAGTATTTT. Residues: CATRGAGQDSNTQYF.

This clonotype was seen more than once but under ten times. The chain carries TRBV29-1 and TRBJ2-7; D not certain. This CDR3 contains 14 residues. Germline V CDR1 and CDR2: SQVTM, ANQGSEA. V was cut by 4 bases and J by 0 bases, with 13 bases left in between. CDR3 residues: CSVVPARSSYEQYF. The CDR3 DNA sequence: TGCAGCGTTGTTCCGGCTAGGAGCTCCTACGAGCAGTACTTC.

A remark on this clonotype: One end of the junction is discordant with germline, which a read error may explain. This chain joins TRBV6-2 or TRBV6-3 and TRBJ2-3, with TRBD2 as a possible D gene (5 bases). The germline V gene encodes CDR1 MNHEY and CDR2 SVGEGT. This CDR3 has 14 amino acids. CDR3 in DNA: TGTGCCAGCAGCTTCCAGCCTAGCAGAGATACGCAGTATTTT. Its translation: CASSFQPSRDTQYF.

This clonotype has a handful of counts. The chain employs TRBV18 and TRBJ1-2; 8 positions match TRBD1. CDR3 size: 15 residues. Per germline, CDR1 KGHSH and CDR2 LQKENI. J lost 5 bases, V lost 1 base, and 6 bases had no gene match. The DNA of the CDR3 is TGTGCCAGCTCACCACTTTCGGACAGGGAGTATGGCTACACCTTC. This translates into CASSPLSDREYGYTF.

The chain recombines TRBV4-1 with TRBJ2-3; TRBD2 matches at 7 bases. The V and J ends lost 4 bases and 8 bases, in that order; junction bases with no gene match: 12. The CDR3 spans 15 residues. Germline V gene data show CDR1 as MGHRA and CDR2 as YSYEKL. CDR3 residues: CASSPLERGVGTQYF. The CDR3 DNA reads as TGCGCCAGCAGCCCCCTGGAGCGGGGAGTCGGTACGCAGTATTTT.

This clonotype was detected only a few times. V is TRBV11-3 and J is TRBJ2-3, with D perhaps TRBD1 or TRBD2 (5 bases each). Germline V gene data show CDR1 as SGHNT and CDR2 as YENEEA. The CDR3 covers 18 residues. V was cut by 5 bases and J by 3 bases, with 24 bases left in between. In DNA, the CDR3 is TGTGCCAGCAGCCACGGCCGGGCAGGGAGTGGTGCAACAGATACGCAGTATTTT. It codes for CASSHGRAGSGATDTQYF.

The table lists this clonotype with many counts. The chain's CDR3 is CASSSSGDRYEQYF. The DNA for the CDR3 is TGTGCCAGCAGCAGTAGCGGGGATAGGTACGAGCAGTACTTC. This chain joins TRBV5-7 and TRBJ2-7; 8 nucleotides match TRBD2. TRBV5-7 is an ORF, and what it does is uncertain. The V gene end was trimmed by 4 bases and the J gene end by 4 bases; junction bases not matched to a gene: 7. This CDR3 spans 14 amino acids.

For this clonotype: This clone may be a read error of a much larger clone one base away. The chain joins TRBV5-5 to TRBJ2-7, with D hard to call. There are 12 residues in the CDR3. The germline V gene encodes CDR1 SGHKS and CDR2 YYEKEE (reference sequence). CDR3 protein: CVSSLEIYEQYF. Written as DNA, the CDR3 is TGTGTCAGCAGCTTGGAGATCTACGAGCAGTACTTC.

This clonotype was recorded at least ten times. CDR3 amino acids: CSVEDFPNTEAFF. The CDR3 DNA sequence: TGCAGCGTTGAAGATTTCCCGAACACTGAAGCTTTCTTT. The chain joins TRBV29-1 to TRBJ1-1, with D uncertain. Trimming took off 0 bases at V and 1 base at J, with 6 bases between the two ends. The length of the CDR3 is 13 residues. CDR1 SQVTM and CDR2 ANQGSEA come from the germline V gene.

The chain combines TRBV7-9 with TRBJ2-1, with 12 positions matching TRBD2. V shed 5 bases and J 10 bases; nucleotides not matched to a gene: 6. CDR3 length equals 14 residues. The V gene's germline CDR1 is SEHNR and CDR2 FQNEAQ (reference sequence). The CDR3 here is CASSPTSGRREQFF. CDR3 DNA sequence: TGTGCCAGCAGCCCCACTAGCGGGAGGCGGGAGCAGTTCTTC.